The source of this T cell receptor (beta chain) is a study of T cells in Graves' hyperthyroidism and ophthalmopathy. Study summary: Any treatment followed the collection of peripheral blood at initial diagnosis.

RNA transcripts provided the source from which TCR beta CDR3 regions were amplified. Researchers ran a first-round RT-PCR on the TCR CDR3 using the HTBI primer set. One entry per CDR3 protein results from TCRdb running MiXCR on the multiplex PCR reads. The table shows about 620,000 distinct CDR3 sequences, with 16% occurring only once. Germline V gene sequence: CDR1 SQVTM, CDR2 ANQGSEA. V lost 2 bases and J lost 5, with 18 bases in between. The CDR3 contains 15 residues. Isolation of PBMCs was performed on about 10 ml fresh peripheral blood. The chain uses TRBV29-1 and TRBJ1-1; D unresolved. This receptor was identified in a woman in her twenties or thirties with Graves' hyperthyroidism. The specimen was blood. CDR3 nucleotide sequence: TGCAGCGTTGAACTCAGGAGGATTCCGGGAACTGAAGCTTTCTTT. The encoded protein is CSVELRRIPGTEAFF.